Included here is one TCR beta chain sequence, with context. Primers: 60 Vbeta forward and 13 Jbeta reverse. Clones were sequenced by immunoSEQ multiplex PCR, and TCRdb holds only the in-frame ones, with some missing. This table has about 130,000 clones, under 20% appearing once. Germline lookup yields CDR1 MNHEY and CDR2 SVGAGI. The CDR3 runs 12 residues. V was cut by 7 bases and J by 6 bases, with 12 bases left in between. This record comes from a study of cytomegalovirus exposure and HLA in healthy donors. The rearrangement joins TRBV6-5 to TRBJ1-2, with a weak D call TRBD1 (6 bases). Source material: PBMCs. The clonotype comes from a female donor in good health and CMV-seropositive. CDR3 region: CASMRGGHGYTF. CDR3 nucleotide sequence: TGTGCCAGCATGAGGGGGGGTCATGGCTACACCTTC.